The rows below give T cell receptor beta chains drawn from one sample of a study of blood T cell repertoires in COVID-19. Sequenced by immunoSEQ multiplex PCR; TCRdb stores in-frame clones only, minus some. The sample holds about 250,000 clones, about 90% seen once. What was sequenced was PBMCs or T cells enriched from blood (not recorded which). These TCRs come from a woman in her twenties or thirties with acute COVID-19. Each CDR3 is given with its conserved first and last residue. D genes are given only for firm matches. The size entry is marked missing in some rows and otherwise reads once, few, many or a size class.

>NA|TRBJ1-1|NA|TRBV28
TGTGCCAGCAGATCCCCGGGGAGGGTCGCTGAAGCTTTCTTT
CASRSPGRVAEAFF
>NA|TRBJ1-4|TRBD1|TRBV12-5
TGTGCTAGTGGTCCATCGACAGGGATAGTCAATGAAAAACTGTTTTTT
CASGPSTGIVNEKLFF
>NA|TRBJ2-1|NA|TRBV19
TGTGCCAGTAAAGGGCTGAGAGGGACATCGCCCAATGAGCAGTTCTTC
CASKGLRGTSPNEQFF
>few|TRBJ2-1|TRBD1|TRBV7-2
TGTGCCAGCAGCTTAGCATCGACAGGGGGGTGGCATGAGCAGTTCTTC
CASSLASTGGWHEQFF
>NA|TRBJ1-1|NA|TRBV29-1
TGCAGCCTAAACAGTAACACTGAAGCTTTCTTT
CSLNSNTEAFF
>once|TRBJ2-7|NA|TRBV4-3
TGCGCCAGCAGCCAGGACTCACTGACAATCTACGAGCAGTACTTC
CASSQDSLTIYEQYF
>NA|TRBJ2-5|NA|TRBV13
TGTGCCAGCAGCTTAGCGGGGGTCTCCTCCCCGGACGAGACCCAGTACTTC
CASSLAGVSSPDETQYF
>NA|TRBJ1-5|NA|TRBV6-2/TRBV6-3
TGTGCCAGCAGTTACCCATACAGGGAGCCCCAGCATTTT
CASSYPYREPQHF
>NA|TRBJ2-5|NA|TRBV28
TGTGCCAGCAGTTCATTCCCACACCCAGAGACCCAGTACTTC
CASSSFPHPETQYF
>NA|TRBJ2-7|TRBD1|TRBV14
TGTGCCAGCAGCCAGTCCCAGGGGGCTTTTTCCGAGCAGTACTTC
CASSQSQGAFSEQYF
>once|TRBJ2-3|TRBD2|TRBV11-3
TGTGCCAGCAGCTCCACGGGCGGGGGAACAGATACGCAGTATTTT
CASSSTGGGTDTQYF
>NA|TRBJ2-2|NA|TRBV11-2
TGTGCCGGCAGGACACTCGTGAACACCGGGGAGCTGTTTTTT
CAGRTLVNTGELFF
>NA|TRBJ1-3|TRBD1|TRBV30
TGTGCCGGGAGACAGGGAAACTCTGGAAACACCATATATTTT
CAGRQGNSGNTIYF
>NA|TRBJ1-2|NA|TRBV9
TGTGCCAGCAGCACCCAACGACTGGGGGGGAAACGCTATGGCTACACCTTC
CASSTQRLGGKRYGYTF
>NA|TRBJ1-2|TRBD1|TRBV5-4
TGTGCCAGCAGGCCGACAGGGGGCTATGGCTACACCTTC
CASRPTGGYGYTF
>NA|TRBJ1-5|TRBD1|TRBV2
TGTGCCAGCAGTGCGGTACAGGGGAATCAGCCCCAGCATTTT
CASSAVQGNQPQHF
>once|TRBJ1-4|NA|TRBV19
TGTGCCAGTAGTTCAGGGGTGGGTAGAAGCGAAAAACTGTTTTTT
CASSSGVGRSEKLFF